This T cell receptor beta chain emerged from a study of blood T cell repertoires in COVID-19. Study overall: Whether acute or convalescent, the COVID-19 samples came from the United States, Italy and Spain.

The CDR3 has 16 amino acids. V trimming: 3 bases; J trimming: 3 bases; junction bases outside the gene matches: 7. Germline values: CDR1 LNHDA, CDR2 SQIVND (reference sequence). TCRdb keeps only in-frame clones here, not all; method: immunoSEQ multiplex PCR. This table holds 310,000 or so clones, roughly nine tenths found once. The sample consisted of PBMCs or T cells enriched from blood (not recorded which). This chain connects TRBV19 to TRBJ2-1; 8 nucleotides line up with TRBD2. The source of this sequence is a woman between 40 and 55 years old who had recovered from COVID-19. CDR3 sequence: CASSISLSGIYNEQFF. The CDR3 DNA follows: TGTGCCAGTAGTATTTCGCTTAGCGGGATCTACAATGAGCAGTTCTTC.